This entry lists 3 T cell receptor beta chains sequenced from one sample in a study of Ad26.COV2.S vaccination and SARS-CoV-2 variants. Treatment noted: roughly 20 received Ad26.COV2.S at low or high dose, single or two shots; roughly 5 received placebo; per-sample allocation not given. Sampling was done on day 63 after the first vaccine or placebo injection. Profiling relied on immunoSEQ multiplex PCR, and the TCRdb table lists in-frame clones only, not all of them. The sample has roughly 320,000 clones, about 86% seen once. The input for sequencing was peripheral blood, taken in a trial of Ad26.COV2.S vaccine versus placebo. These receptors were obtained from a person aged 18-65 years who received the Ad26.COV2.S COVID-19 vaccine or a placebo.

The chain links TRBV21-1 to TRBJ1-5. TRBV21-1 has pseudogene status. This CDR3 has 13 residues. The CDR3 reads CASSKVRDQPQHF. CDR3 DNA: TGTGCCAGCAGCAAAGTGCGGGATCAGCCCCAGCATTTT.

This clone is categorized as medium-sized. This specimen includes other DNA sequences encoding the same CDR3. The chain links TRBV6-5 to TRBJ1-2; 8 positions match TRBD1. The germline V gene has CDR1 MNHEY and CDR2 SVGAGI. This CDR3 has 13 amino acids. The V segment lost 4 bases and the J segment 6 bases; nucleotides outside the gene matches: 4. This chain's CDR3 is CASSSQGADGYTF. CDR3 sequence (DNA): TGTGCCAGCAGTTCTCAGGGGGCAGATGGCTACACCTTC.

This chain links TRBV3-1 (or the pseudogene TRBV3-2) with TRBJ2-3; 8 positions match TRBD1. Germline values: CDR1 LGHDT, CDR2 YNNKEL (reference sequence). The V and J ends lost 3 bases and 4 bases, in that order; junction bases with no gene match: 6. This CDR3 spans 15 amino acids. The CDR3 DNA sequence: TGTGCCAGCAGCCACGCGGACAGGGTCGCAGATACGCAGTATTTT. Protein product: CASSHADRVADTQYF.